The 5 T cell receptor beta chains given below trace back to one sample, sequenced in a study of blood T cell repertoires in COVID-19. Libraries were prepared by immunoSEQ multiplex PCR; TCRdb keeps only in-frame clonotypes and omits some of them. This sample has some 230,000 clones; about 85% occur once, and the top ten carry about 0.93%. Sequencing input: peripheral blood. The receptors originated from a man in his forties with acute or convalescent COVID-19.

J is TRBJ1-3 and V is TRBV29-1; D is ambiguous. V dropped 2 bases and J dropped 15 bases, with 17 bases sitting between them. This CDR3 has 12 residues. Germline CDR1 SQVTM, CDR2 ANQGSEA. This CDR3 reads CSVERRQGFPYF. The CDR3 DNA is TGCAGCGTTGAACGCAGGCAAGGATTTCCATATTTT.

The CDR3 bases are TGTGCCAGCAGTACAGCGGGGGAGGGCACCGGGGAGCTGTTTTTT. Translated, it gives CASSTAGEGTGELFF. This chain uses TRBV28 with TRBJ2-2; 8 nucleotides match TRBD2. The CDR3 is made up of 15 amino acids. The V segment lost 5 bases and the J segment 4 bases; nucleotides outside the gene matches: 6. Per the germline V gene, CDR1 is MDHEN and CDR2 is SYDVKM.

The CDR3 spells CSVEYTGGAEAFF. DNA for the CDR3: TGCAGCGTTGAGTATACAGGGGGAGCTGAAGCTTTCTTT. This chain joins TRBV29-1 and TRBJ1-1; 8 bases map to TRBD1. J lost 6 bases, V lost 3 bases, and 6 bases had no gene match. This CDR3 is 13 amino acids long. Germline V gives CDR1 SQVTM, CDR2 ANQGSEA.

The J gene is TRBJ1-5, the V gene TRBV6-1; D remains ambiguous. V was shortened by 1 base and J by 4 bases, with 8 bases between the two germline ends. The CDR3 consists of 14 residues. Germline loops: CDR1 MNHNS, CDR2 SASEGT. DNA of the CDR3: TGTGCCAGCAGTGAAGAGAGGAAAAATCAGCCCCAGCATTTT. Protein: CASSEERKNQPQHF.

The chain combines TRBV18 with TRBJ1-6; 8 bases are a match to TRBD1. Germline trimming cut 0 bases from V and 8 bases from J; bases unmatched to any gene: 9. Germline-derived CDR1 and CDR2 are KGHSH and LQKENI. The CDR3 is 17 amino acids. The CDR3 loop is CASSPPSWTQGDSPLHF. DNA of the CDR3: TGTGCCAGCTCACCACCTTCCTGGACACAGGGGGATTCACCCCTCCACTTT.